The 32 T cell receptor beta chains listed next were all sequenced from one sample in a study of T cell repertoires in cytomegalovirus infection. TCRdb used MiXCR to reprocess the reads, holding one entry per CDR3 protein. The repertoire holds 200,000 or so distinct CDR3 sequences, with 28% as singletons. Input material: PBMCs. These receptors all stem from a human donor in good health (CMV status not recorded). Some clones in this sample may be carry-over from other donors' samples.

This clonotype was counted only a few times. V gene TRBV29-1 combines with J gene TRBJ2-7; D may be TRBD2 (6 bases). The CDR3 sequence is 13 residues long. The germline CDR1 and CDR2 sequences are SQVTM and ANQGSEA. Trimming stripped 7 bases from V and 6 bases from J, with 19 bases between. The CDR3 DNA reads as TGCAGCGCTAAAACCGGGGGAACGGGCGAGCAGTACTTC. Translated: CSAKTGGTGEQYF.

This sequence joins TRBV9 and TRBJ2-1; 8 nucleotides line up with TRBD2. Germline CDR1 reads SGDLS; CDR2 reads YYNGEE. Germline trimming cut 2 bases from V and 2 bases from J; bases unmatched to any gene: 3. The CDR3 covers 15 residues. Here the CDR3 reads CASSVRLATYNEQFF. The CDR3 bases are TGTGCCAGCAGCGTTCGACTAGCGACCTACAATGAGCAGTTCTTC.

This sequence joins TRBV19 and TRBJ2-3, with D possibly TRBD2 on 7 matching bases. The germline V gene encodes CDR1 LNHDA and CDR2 SQIVND (reference sequence). The CDR3 covers 16 residues. The V end lost 4 bases, the J end lost 1 base, and 15 bases lay between the germline ends. The DNA of the CDR3 is TGTGCCAGTAGTACGAGGAGGGGGGGCCGCACAGATACGCAGTATTTT. Translation: CASSTRRGGRTDTQYF. Full variable domain (remainder filled in from reference TRBV19 and TRBJ2-3): DGGITQSPKYLFRKEGQNVTLSCEQNLNHDAMYWYRQDPGQGLRLIYYSQIVNDFQKGDIAEGYSVSREKKESFPLTVTSAQKNPTAFYLCASSTRRGGRTDTQYFGPGTRLTVL.

This clonotype was detected a few times. The gene calls are TRBV15 and TRBJ2-3; TRBD2 matches at 11 bases. V shed 4 bases, J shed 2 bases, and the junction held 5 bases outside the gene matches. The germline V gene has CDR1 LNHNV and CDR2 YYDKDF (reference sequence). The CDR3 contains 16 residues. CDR3 residues: CATSMLLAGVTDTQYF. In nucleotides, the CDR3 is TGTGCCACCAGCATGTTACTAGCGGGGGTCACAGATACGCAGTATTTT.

The V gene is TRBV11-2, the J gene TRBJ2-7; D is perhaps TRBD2 (5 bases). The V end was cut by 1 base, the J end by 2 bases, with 9 bases between. The CDR3 extends over 14 amino acids. Germline lookup yields CDR1 SGHAT and CDR2 FQNNGV. The CDR3: CASSLGFGTYEQYF. CDR3 sequence (DNA): TGTGCCAGCAGCTTAGGATTCGGGACCTACGAGCAGTACTTC.

The genes are TRBV11-2 and TRBJ1-2; unclear D gene. Trimming shortened V by 8 bases and J by 8 bases, and 15 bases separated the two germline ends. From germline, CDR1 is SGHAT and CDR2 FQNNGV. CDR3 length equals 12 residues. CDR3 protein: CASGLPGSGYTF. CDR3 bases: TGTGCCAGCGGCCTACCGGGTTCCGGCTACACCTTC.

As concerns this clonotype: A clone one base away is much larger, so this may be a read error. The chain links TRBV7-2 to TRBJ2-5, with 7 positions matching TRBD2. The germline gives CDR1 SGHTA, CDR2 FQGNSA. The CDR3 has 15 amino acids. The CDR3 loop is CANSLIRSGGETQYF. The DNA of the CDR3 is TGTGCCAACAGCTTAATTCGGTCCGGGGGGGAGACCCAGTACTTC.

This rearrangement joins TRBV11-2 to TRBJ2-7, with D maybe TRBD2 (5 bases). Germline V gene data show CDR1 as SGHAT and CDR2 as FQNNGV. The CDR3 is 14 residues long. V lost 6 bases and J lost 2, with 14 bases in between. The DNA of the CDR3 is TGTGCCAGCAGTTTGAGGGCGACTACCTACGAGCAGTACTTC. It encodes CASSLRATTYEQYF. Combining the CDR3 with reference TRBV11-2 and TRBJ2-7 gives the whole variable domain EAGVAQSPRYKIIEKRQSVAFWCNPISGHATLYWYQQILGQGPKLLIQFQNNGVVDDSQLPKDRFSAERLKGVDSTLKIQPAKLEDSAVYLCASSLRATTYEQYFGPGTRLTVT.

This clonotype was seen only a few times. The chain couples TRBV4-3 to TRBJ2-5; D is ambiguous. This CDR3 is built from 16 residues. The germline CDR1 and CDR2 sequences are LGHNA and YSLEER. The V gene lost 0 bases and the J gene lost 1 base, with 12 bases spanning the gap. Here the CDR3 DNA reads TGCGCCAGCAGCCAAGATATCGGGCGGTCCCAAGAGACCCAGTACTTC. The encoded protein is CASSQDIGRSQETQYF.

This chain links TRBV4-3 with TRBJ2-7; D not certain. The CDR3 runs to 12 residues. Germline lookup yields CDR1 LGHNA and CDR2 YSLEER. Trimming took off 0 bases at V and 3 bases at J, with 3 bases between the two ends. Here the CDR3 DNA reads TGCGCCAGCAGCCAAGATCTCTACGAGCAGTACTTC. Protein: CASSQDLYEQYF.

This chain uses TRBV6-2 or TRBV6-3 with TRBJ2-1; the D gene is possibly TRBD1 (6 bases). Germline V CDR1 and CDR2: MNHEY, SVGEGT. With 10 bases removed from V and 8 bases from J, the gap between germline ends came to 27 bases. This CDR3 has 16 residues. The CDR3 DNA reads TGTGCCACCGAAAACAGGGTGAGAGGAGATAGACATGAGCAGTTCTTC. It yields the protein CATENRVRGDRHEQFF.

There are a few counts of this clonotype. The chain is built from TRBV20-1 and TRBJ1-1, with D tentatively TRBD1 (6 bases). From germline, CDR1 is DFQATT and CDR2 SNEGSKA (reference sequence). V was shortened by 5 bases and J by 5 bases, with 15 bases between the two germline ends. CDR3 length equals 13 residues. The CDR3 protein is CSAAAQGKTEAFF. CDR3 nucleotide sequence: TGCAGTGCTGCAGCCCAGGGGAAGACTGAAGCTTTCTTT.

The V call is TRBV19, the J call TRBJ2-2; 8 bases map to TRBD2. The junction had 4 bases not matched to a gene; V was cut back by 10 bases and J by 0 bases. There are 14 residues in the CDR3. Germline V CDR1 and CDR2: LNHDA, SQIVND (reference sequence). The CDR3 loop is CATAGGPNTGELFF. Here the CDR3 DNA reads TGTGCCACCGCGGGGGGCCCGAACACCGGGGAGCTGTTTTTT.

The rearrangement joins TRBV2 to TRBJ2-1; 13 bases fit TRBD2. Germline CDR1 reads SNHLY; CDR2 reads FYNNEI. The CDR3 covers 17 residues. The V gene end was trimmed by 5 bases and the J gene end by 5 bases; junction bases not matched to a gene: 9. Written as DNA, the CDR3 is TGTGCCAGCAGTCAATTCGGGACTAGCGGGGTCGACAATGAGCAGTTCTTC. Protein sequence: CASSQFGTSGVDNEQFF.

This clonotype was observed many times. The chain joins TRBV19 to TRBJ2-1, with a tentative D call TRBD2 (5 bases). The V end was cut by 5 bases, the J end by 8 bases, with 25 bases between. This CDR3 has 17 amino acids. Germline V lookup: CDR1 LNHDA, CDR2 SQIVND (reference sequence). The CDR3 DNA is TGTGCCAGTAGTCGGAGTCGAGGGTCCGTTGTGTCGGATGAGCAGTTCTTC. Protein: CASSRSRGSVVSDEQFF.

There are many counts of this clonotype. The chain recombines TRBV7-2 with TRBJ2-2, with unresolved D. V lost 4 bases and J 6 bases, leaving 15 bases between the germline ends. Per germline, CDR1 SGHTA and CDR2 FQGNSA. The CDR3 is 15 amino acids. CDR3 sequence reads: CASSSTMKPAGELFF. The CDR3 DNA follows: TGTGCCAGCAGCTCCACCATGAAGCCCGCCGGGGAGCTGTTTTTT.

Worth noting for this clonotype: The junction departs from germline at one end; a sequencing error may be responsible. This chain connects TRBV7-6 to TRBJ2-5; tentative D call: TRBD2 (6 bases). The CDR3 is 15 amino acids. Germline-derived CDR1 and CDR2 are SGHVS and FNYEAQ. The CDR3 here is CASSRLGEVGETQYF. The CDR3 coding sequence is TGTGCTAGCAGTCGTCTCGGGGAGGTGGGAGAGACCCAGTACTTC.

The table lists this clonotype with a few counts. This chain connects TRBV7-2 to TRBJ1-4, with D unresolved. Germline lookup yields CDR1 SGHTA and CDR2 FQGNSA. V was shortened by 0 bases and J by 10 bases, with 9 bases between the two germline ends. This CDR3 is built from 13 residues. The CDR3 DNA follows: TGTGCCAGCAGCTTAGCGGAGGGAGGAAAACTGTTTTTT. It encodes CASSLAEGGKLFF.

A few counts support this clonotype. The chain links TRBV27 to TRBJ2-1, with 8 bases lining up with TRBD2. Unmatched junction bases numbered 6, after V lost 0 bases and J lost 5 bases. CDR3 length equals 16 residues. Germline lookup yields CDR1 MNHEY and CDR2 SMNVEV (reference sequence). CDR3 nucleotides: TGTGCCAGCAGTTTATCGTCGCGGGGGGCGCACAATGAGCAGTTCTTC. This translates into CASSLSSRGAHNEQFF.

To note about this clonotype: A much larger clone differs from this one at a single base, so this may be a read error. The chain employs TRBV7-8 and TRBJ1-2, with TRBD1 as a possible D gene (5 bases). This CDR3 comprises 14 residues. Germline CDR1 and CDR2: SGHVS and FQNEAQ. V lost 5 bases, J lost 8 bases, and 18 bases lay in between. The CDR3 DNA is TGTGCCAGCAGCCTCCGGACATCAACAAAGGGCTACACCTTC. This encodes CASSLRTSTKGYTF.

The chain combines TRBV12-3 or TRBV12-4 with TRBJ1-5, with D perhaps TRBD1 (5 bases). The CDR3 has 15 amino acids. The ends were cut back, 2 bases at V and 12 bases at J, with 20 bases in the middle. The CDR3 reads CASSLIGDPLGNQHF. CDR3 bases: TGTGCCAGCAGTTTAATTGGGGACCCCCTGGGGAACCAGCATTTT.

This chain connects TRBV6-1 to TRBJ2-2, with a possible D match to TRBD2 (6 bases). The CDR3 extends over 15 amino acids. The V end lost 2 bases, the J end lost 5 bases, and 12 bases lay between the germline ends. CDR1 is MNHNS, CDR2 SASEGT, per germline. The CDR3 nucleotides read TGTGCCAGCAGTGAACCGGGGGAGAGAACCGGGGAGCTGTTTTTT. Protein: CASSEPGERTGELFF.

This clonotype was seen at least ten times. The gene calls are TRBV7-6 and TRBJ1-1, with a tentative D call TRBD1 (6 bases). This CDR3 spans 13 amino acids. V lost 6 bases, J lost 2 bases, and 10 bases lay in between. Germline CDR1 and CDR2: SGHVS and FNYEAQ. CDR3 loop: CASRRGGNTEAFF. The CDR3 coding sequence is TGTGCCAGCAGAAGGGGGGGAAACACTGAAGCTTTCTTT.

This clonotype was detected ten times or more. The rearrangement joins TRBV6-1 to TRBJ2-5; 10 bases align to TRBD2. This CDR3 has 16 residues. The junction had 7 bases not matched to a gene; V was cut back by 6 bases and J by 0 bases. Germline CDR1 and CDR2: MNHNS and SASEGT. Written as DNA, the CDR3 is TGTGCCAGCAGAAGAGCGGGGGGGCTCGACCAAGAGACCCAGTACTTC. This gives the protein CASRRAGGLDQETQYF.

In its sample, this clonotype was seen once. This chain connects TRBV29-1 to TRBJ1-5; possibly TRBD1 for D (5 bases). Germline-derived CDR1 and CDR2 are SQVTM and ANQGSEA. V dropped 7 bases and J dropped 7 bases, with 14 bases sitting between them. The CDR3 extends over 12 amino acids. The CDR3 DNA follows: TGCAGCGCCGGGACCGCGGGACAGCCCCAGCATTTT. It yields the protein CSAGTAGQPQHF.

A remark on this clonotype: A read error may be the cause here, since a much bigger clone is one base away. The chain joins TRBV7-3 to TRBJ1-1, with no clear D. Germline V CDR1 and CDR2: SGHTA, FQGTGA. The CDR3 extends over 13 amino acids. DNA of the CDR3: TGTGCCAGCAGCCTTAGACCGGGCACTGGAGCTTTCTTT. Its protein product is CASSLRPGTGAFF. Supplemented by reference TRBV7-3 and TRBJ1-1, the full variable domain reads GAGVSQTPSNKVTEKGKYVELRCDPISGHTALYWYRQSLGQGPEFLIYFQGTGAADDSGLPNDRFFAVRPEGSVSTLKIQRTERGDSAVYLCASSLRPGTGAFFGQGTRLTVV.

The V call is TRBV6-5, the J call TRBJ2-1; 9 bases are shared with TRBD1. With V trimmed by 4 bases and J by 5 bases, 3 bases remained unmatched. Germline values: CDR1 MNHEY, CDR2 SVGAGI. The CDR3 loop spans 14 amino acids. The CDR3: CASSLQGAHNEQFF. The CDR3 DNA is TGTGCCAGCAGTTTACAGGGGGCGCACAATGAGCAGTTCTTC.

This clonotype was found a few times. The chain links TRBV6-5 to TRBJ2-3; either TRBD1 or TRBD2 may fit D (6 bases each). The germline V gene has CDR1 MNHEY and CDR2 SVGAGI. Trimming removed 2 bases from V and 0 bases from J, with 9 bases in between. This CDR3 has 15 amino acids. The CDR3 coding sequence is TGTGCCAGCAGTTACGGGGGGCACAGCACAGATACGCAGTATTTT. Translated, it gives CASSYGGHSTDTQYF.

This clonotype was recorded once. The gene calls are TRBV20-1 and TRBJ2-3; a possible D gene is TRBD2 (6 bases). This CDR3 contains 15 residues. The germline V and J ends were trimmed by 5 bases and 4 bases, with 19 bases remaining between them. Germline V gives CDR1 DFQATT, CDR2 SNEGSKA (reference sequence). The CDR3 reads CSADSGRAVADTQYF. The CDR3 DNA sequence: TGCAGTGCTGATAGCGGCAGGGCAGTGGCAGATACGCAGTATTTT.

This clonotype was seen many times. The chain joins TRBV7-2 to TRBJ1-5, with 8 bases aligning to TRBD1. Germline loops: CDR1 SGHTA, CDR2 FQGNSA. This CDR3 spans 16 amino acids. The J segment lost 2 bases and the V segment lost 5 bases, leaving 8 bases of the junction unmatched. The CDR3 spells CASSISGTGGNQPQHF. DNA for the CDR3: TGTGCCAGCAGCATCTCCGGGACAGGAGGCAATCAGCCCCAGCATTTT.

This clonotype was found many times. This chain links TRBV7-9 with TRBJ2-3; 9 bases are a match to TRBD1. The CDR3 sequence is 15 residues long. With 5 bases clipped from V and 4 bases from J, the junction kept 7 bases outside the gene matches. CDR1 and CDR2 from the germline V gene are SEHNR and FQNEAQ (reference sequence). In DNA form, the CDR3 reads TGTGCCAGCAGCCGAACAGGGGGCTGGGCAGATACGCAGTATTTT. It codes for CASSRTGGWADTQYF.

This clonotype has a handful of counts. The chain has TRBV7-8 and TRBJ2-3, with D perhaps given as TRBD1 or TRBD2 (6 bases each). The germline gives CDR1 SGHVS, CDR2 FQNEAQ. This CDR3 is 16 amino acids long. Between the trimmed V and J ends, which lost 1 base and 2 bases, there was a span of 13 bases. The DNA for the CDR3 is TGTGCCAGCAGCTTAGGGAGGGGGGTAGCCACAGATACGCAGTATTTT. Protein: CASSLGRGVATDTQYF.